The clone carrying this T cell receptor (beta chain) was observed once. Its cognate antigen is unknown. Healthy donors of bone marrow made up the group. The data were obtained in a study of cytomegalovirus exposure and HLA in healthy donors. General study findings and limits: CMV serostatus was the sole immune exposure information available. Clonal expansion was found to be greater in HLA-associated TCR beta chains than in equally common others in a later analysis. What was likely a sequencing artifact was a cluster of highly shared sequence variants.

The PCR employed 60 Vbeta primers together with 13 Jbeta primers. Only in-frame clones appear in the TCRdb table, and some are missing; sequencing was by immunoSEQ multiplex PCR. The sample lists around 150,000 clones, around nine tenths occurring once. V lost 5 bases and J lost 7, with 21 bases in between. Germline assignment: CDR1 SGHAT and CDR2 FQNNGV. This CDR3 has 15 residues. Sequenced input: PBMCs. V is TRBV11-2 and J is TRBJ2-7, with D possibly TRBD1 on 7 matching bases. The sequence was obtained from a woman aged 25 to 39 in good health and CMV-seronegative. Here the CDR3 DNA reads TGTGCCAGCAGCCTAGTGGAGCAGGGGGACTTGGAGCAGTACTTC. This encodes CASSLVEQGDLEQYF.